Below are 2 T cell receptor beta chains sequenced from a single sample in a study of cytomegalovirus exposure and HLA in healthy donors. Use of 60 Vbeta and 13 Jbeta primers characterized the PCR. The method was immunoSEQ multiplex PCR; TCRdb's version includes in-frame clones alone and lacks a portion of them. This repertoire shows some 190,000 clones, more than 65% found once; its top ten account for approximately 2.6%. Specimen: PBMCs. These receptors were obtained from a female donor in good health and CMV-seronegative.

The chain links TRBV4-3 to TRBJ2-3, with D possibly TRBD2 on 6 matching bases. This CDR3 contains 17 residues. The ends were cut back, 0 bases at V and 2 bases at J, with 15 bases in the middle. Germline CDR1 and CDR2: LGHNA and YSLEER. The CDR3, as DNA: TGCGCCAGCAGCCAAGAGAGGAATAGCGGCTACACAGATACGCAGTATTTT. Translating it yields CASSQERNSGYTDTQYF.

This rearrangement joins TRBV5-5 to TRBJ1-3; TRBD1 might be the D (5 bases). V shed 1 base and J shed 4 bases, with 12 bases lying between them. The germline CDR1 and CDR2 sequences are SGHKS and YYEKEE (reference sequence). The CDR3 covers 15 residues. In DNA, the CDR3 is TGTGCCAGCAGCTTGTTTCTCCAGGGAGGAAACACCATATATTTT. Encoded protein: CASSLFLQGGNTIYF. The complete variable domain, with remaining parts taken from reference TRBV5-5 and TRBJ1-3, reads DAGVTQSPTHLIKTRGQQVTLRCSPISGHKSVSWYQQVLGQGPQFIFQYYEKEERGRGNFPDRFSARQFPNYSSELNVNALLLGDSALYLCASSLFLQGGNTIYFGEGSWLTVV.